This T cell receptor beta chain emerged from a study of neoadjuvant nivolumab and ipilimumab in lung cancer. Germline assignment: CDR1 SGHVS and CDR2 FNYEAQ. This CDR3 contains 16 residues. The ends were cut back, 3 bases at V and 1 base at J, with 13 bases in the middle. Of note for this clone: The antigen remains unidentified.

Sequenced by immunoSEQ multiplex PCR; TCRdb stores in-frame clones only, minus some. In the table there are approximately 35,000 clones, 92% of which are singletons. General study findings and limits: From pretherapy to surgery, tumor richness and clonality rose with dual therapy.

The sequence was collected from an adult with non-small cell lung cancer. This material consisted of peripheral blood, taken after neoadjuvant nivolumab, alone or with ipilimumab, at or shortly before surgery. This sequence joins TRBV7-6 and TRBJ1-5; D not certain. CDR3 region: CASSFGPRGSNQPQHF. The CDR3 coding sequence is TGTGCCAGCAGCTTTGGTCCGCGAGGCAGCAATCAGCCCCAGCATTTT.